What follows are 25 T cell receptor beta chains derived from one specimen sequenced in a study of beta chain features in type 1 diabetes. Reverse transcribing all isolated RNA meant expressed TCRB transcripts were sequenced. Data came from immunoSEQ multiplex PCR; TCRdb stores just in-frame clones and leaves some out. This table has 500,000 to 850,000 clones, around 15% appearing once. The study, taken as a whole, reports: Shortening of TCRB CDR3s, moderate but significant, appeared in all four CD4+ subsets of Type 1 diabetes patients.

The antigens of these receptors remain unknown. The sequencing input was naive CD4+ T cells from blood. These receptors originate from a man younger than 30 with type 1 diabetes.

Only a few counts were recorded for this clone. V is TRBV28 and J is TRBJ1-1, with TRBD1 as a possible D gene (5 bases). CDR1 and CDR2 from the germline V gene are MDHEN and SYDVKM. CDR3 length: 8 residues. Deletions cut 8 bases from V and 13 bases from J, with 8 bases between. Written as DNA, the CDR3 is TGTGCCAGCGGGGGGGTTTTCTTT. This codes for CASGGVFF.

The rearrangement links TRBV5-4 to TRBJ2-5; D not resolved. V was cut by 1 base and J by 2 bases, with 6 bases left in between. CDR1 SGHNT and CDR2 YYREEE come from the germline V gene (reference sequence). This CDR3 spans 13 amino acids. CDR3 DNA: TGTGCCAGCAGCTTGAACCAGCAAGAGACCCAGTACTTC. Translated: CASSLNQQETQYF. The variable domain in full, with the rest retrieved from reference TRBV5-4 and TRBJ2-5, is ETGVTQSPTHLIKTRGQQVTLRCSSQSGHNTVSWYQQALGQGPQFIFQYYREEENGRGNFPPRFSGLQFPNYSSELNVNALELDDSALYLCASSLNQQETQYFGPGTRLLVL.

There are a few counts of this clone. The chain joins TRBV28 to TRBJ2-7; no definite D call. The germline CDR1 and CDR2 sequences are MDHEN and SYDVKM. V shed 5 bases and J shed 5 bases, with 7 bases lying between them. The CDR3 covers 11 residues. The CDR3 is CASSPFHEQYF. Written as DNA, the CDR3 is TGTGCCAGCAGTCCTTTCCACGAGCAGTACTTC.

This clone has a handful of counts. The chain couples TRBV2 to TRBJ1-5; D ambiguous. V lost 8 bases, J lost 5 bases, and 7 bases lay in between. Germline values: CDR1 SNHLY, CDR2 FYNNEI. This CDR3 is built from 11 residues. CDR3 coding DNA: TGTGCCAGCGCAAGCGATCAGCCCCAGCATTTT. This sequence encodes CASASDQPQHF.

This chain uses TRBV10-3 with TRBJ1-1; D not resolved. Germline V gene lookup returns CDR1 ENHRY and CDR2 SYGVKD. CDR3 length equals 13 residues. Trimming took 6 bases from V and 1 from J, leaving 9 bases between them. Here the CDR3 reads CAIRTEWNTEAFF. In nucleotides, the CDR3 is TGTGCCATCAGGACCGAGTGGAACACTGAAGCTTTCTTT.

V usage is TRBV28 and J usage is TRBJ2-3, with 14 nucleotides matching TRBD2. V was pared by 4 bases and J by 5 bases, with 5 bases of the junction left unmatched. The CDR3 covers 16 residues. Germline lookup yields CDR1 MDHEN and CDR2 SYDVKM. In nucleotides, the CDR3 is TGTGCCAGCAGTTCAGGACTAGCGGGGGGTGGAGATACGCAGTATTTT. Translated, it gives CASSSGLAGGGDTQYF.

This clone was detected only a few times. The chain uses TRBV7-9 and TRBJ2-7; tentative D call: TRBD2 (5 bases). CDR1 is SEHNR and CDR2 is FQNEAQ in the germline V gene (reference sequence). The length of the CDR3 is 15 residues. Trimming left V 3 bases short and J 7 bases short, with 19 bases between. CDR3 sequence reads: CASSLERVGLTEQYF. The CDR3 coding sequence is TGTGCCAGCAGCTTGGAGAGGGTAGGGCTGACAGAGCAGTACTTC.

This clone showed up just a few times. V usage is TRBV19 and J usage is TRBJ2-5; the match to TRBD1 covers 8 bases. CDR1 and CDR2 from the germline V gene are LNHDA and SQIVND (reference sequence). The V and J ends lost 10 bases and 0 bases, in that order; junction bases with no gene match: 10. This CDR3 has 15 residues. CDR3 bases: TGTGCCACCAAACCGACAGGGGAGTACCAAGAGACCCAGTACTTC. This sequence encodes CATKPTGEYQETQYF.

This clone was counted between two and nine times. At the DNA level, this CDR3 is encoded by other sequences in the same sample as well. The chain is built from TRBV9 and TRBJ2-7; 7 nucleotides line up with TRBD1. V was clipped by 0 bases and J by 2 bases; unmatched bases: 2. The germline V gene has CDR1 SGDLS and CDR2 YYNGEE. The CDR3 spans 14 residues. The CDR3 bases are TGTGCCAGCAGCGTAGGAACAGGGGCCTACGAGCAGTACTTC. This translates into CASSVGTGAYEQYF.

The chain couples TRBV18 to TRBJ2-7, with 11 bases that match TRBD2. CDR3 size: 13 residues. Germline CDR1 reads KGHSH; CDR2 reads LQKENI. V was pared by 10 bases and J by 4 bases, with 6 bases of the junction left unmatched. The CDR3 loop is CATRLAGSYEQYF. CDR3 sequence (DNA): TGTGCCACTAGACTAGCGGGATCTTACGAGCAGTACTTC.

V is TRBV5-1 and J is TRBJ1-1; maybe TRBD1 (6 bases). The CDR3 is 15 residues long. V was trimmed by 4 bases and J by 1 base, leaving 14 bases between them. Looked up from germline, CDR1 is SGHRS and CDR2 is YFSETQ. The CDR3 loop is CASSPYPQGNTEAFF. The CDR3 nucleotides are TGCGCCAGCAGCCCCTACCCACAGGGGAACACTGAAGCTTTCTTT.

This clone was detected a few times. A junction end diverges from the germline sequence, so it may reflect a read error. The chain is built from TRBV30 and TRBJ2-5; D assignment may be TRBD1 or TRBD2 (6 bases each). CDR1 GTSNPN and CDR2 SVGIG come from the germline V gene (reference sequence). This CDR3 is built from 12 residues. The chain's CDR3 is CAWLPLGGQSHF. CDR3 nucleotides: TGTGCCTGGCTGCCGTTAGGGGGGCAGTCTCACTTC.

CDR3 in DNA: TGTGCCTGGAGAGGCGTCTGGGACTCCCCAGATACGCAGTATTTT. This encodes CAWRGVWDSPDTQYF. V gene TRBV30 combines with J gene TRBJ2-3, with D possibly being TRBD2 (6 bases). V lost 3 bases to trimming and J lost 4 bases, with 17 bases between them. Germline loops: CDR1 GTSNPN, CDR2 SVGIG (reference sequence). This CDR3 is built from 15 residues. The complete variable domain, with remaining parts taken from reference TRBV30 and TRBJ2-3, reads SQTIHQWPATLVQPVGSPLSLECTVEGTSNPNLYWYRQAAGRGLQLLFYSVGIGQISSEVPQNLSASRPQDRQFILSSKKLLLSDSGFYLCAWRGVWDSPDTQYFGPGTRLTVL.

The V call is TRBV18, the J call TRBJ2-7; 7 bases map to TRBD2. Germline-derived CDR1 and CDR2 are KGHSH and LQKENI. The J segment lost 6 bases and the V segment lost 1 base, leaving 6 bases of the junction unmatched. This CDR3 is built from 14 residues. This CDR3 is CASSPLQRDGEQYF. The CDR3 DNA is TGTGCCAGCTCACCACTACAGCGGGACGGCGAGCAGTACTTC.

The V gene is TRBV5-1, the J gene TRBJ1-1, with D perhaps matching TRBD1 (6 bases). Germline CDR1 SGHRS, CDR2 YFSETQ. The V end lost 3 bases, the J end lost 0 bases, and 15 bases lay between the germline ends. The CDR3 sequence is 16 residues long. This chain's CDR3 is CASSYRTVKLNTEAFF. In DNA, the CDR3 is TGCGCCAGCAGCTACCGGACAGTTAAGCTGAACACTGAAGCTTTCTTT.

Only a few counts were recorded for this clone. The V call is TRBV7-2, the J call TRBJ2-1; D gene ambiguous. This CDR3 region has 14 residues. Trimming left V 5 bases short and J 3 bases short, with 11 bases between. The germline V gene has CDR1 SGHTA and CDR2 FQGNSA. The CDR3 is CASSPSGGYNEQFF. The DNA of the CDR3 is TGTGCCAGCAGCCCGAGTGGCGGCTACAATGAGCAGTTCTTC.

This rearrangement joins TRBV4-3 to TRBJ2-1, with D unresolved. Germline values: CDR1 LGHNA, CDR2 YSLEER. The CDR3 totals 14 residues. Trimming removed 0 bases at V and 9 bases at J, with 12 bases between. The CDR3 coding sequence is TGCGCCAGCAGCCAAGATCCCCTAGTCAGTGAGCAGTTCTTC. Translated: CASSQDPLVSEQFF.

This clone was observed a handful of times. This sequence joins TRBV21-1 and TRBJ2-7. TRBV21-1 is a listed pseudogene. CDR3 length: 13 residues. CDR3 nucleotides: TGTGCCAGCAGCAAAGAGGTCAGCTACGAGCAGTACTTC. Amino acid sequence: CASSKEVSYEQYF.

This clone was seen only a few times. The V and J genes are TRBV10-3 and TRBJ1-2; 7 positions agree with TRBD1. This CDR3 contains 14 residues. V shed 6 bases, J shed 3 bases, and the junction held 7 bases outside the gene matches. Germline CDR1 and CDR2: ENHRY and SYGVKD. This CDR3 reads CAISRGTEDYGYTF. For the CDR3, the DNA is TGTGCCATCAGCCGAGGGACAGAGGACTATGGCTACACCTTC.

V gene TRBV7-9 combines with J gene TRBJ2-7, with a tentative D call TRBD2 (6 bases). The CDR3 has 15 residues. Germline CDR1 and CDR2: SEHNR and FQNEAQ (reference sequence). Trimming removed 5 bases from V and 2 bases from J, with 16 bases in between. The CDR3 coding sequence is TGTGCCAGCAGCCGCGGGGCCCCCCGGGCCTACGAGCAGTACTTC. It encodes CASSRGAPRAYEQYF.

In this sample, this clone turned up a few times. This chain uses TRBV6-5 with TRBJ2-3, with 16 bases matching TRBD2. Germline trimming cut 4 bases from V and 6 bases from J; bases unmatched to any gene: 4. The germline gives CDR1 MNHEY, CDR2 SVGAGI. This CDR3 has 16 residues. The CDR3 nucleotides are TGTGCCAGCAGTTGGGGACTAGCGGGAGGGCCCGATACGCAGTATTTT. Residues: CASSWGLAGGPDTQYF.

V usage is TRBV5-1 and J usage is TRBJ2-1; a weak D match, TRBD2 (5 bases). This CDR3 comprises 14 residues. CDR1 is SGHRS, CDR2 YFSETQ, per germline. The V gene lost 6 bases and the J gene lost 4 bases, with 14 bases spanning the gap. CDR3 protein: CASIEGPSYNEQFF. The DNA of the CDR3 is TGCGCCAGCATCGAGGGTCCCTCGTACAATGAGCAGTTCTTC.

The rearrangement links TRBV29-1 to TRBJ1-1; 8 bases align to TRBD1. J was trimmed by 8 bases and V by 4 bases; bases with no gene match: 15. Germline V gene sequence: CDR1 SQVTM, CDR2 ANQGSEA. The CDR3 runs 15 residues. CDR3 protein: CSVAGTTGDRSEAFF. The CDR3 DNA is TGCAGCGTTGCGGGTACGACAGGGGATAGAAGCGAAGCTTTCTTT.

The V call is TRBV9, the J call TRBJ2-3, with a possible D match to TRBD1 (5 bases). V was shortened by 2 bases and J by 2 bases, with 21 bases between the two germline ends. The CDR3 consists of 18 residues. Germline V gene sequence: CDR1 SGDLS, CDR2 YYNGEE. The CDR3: CASSVRLDRGDSTDTQYF. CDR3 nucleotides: TGTGCCAGCAGCGTCCGACTCGACAGAGGCGACTCCACAGATACGCAGTATTTT.

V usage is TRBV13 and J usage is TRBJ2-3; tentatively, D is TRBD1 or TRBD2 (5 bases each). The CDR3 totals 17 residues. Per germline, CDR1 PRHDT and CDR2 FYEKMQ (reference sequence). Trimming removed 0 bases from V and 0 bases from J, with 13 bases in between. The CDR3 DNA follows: TGTGCCAGCAGCTTAGGCCAGTTGGGGGATAGCACAGATACGCAGTATTTT. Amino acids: CASSLGQLGDSTDTQYF.